This entry concerns a single T cell receptor (beta chain). Its antigen is as yet unknown. RNA was isolated and reverse transcribed to cDNA, the sequencing template. Generated by immunoSEQ multiplex PCR, the TCRdb table keeps only in-frame clones and is missing some. Altogether over 150,000 clones are present, just over 55% being singletons, with the ten largest covering 4.5% to 6%. Separation by sorting yielded CD4+ and CD8+ T cells from PBMCs. This entry belongs to a study of CD8+ T cells in alopecia areata. Study-wide findings and caveats: Normal-skin resident alphabeta T cells also appear among scalp sample sequences. With patients, TCR sharing proved less clear than in mice, a difference possibly related to HLA.

CDR1 and CDR2 (germline): SQVTM, ANQGSEA. The V gene lost 3 bases and the J gene lost 3 bases, with 6 bases spanning the gap. This CDR3 has 12 residues. The chain employs TRBV29-1 and TRBJ2-1, with TRBD1 as a possible D gene (5 bases). This sequence was found in a human donor in good health. The source material was CD8+ T cells sorted from blood. The CDR3 protein is CSVDQGYNEQFF. The CDR3 DNA reads as TGCAGCGTTGATCAGGGCTACAATGAGCAGTTCTTC.